Below, 27 T cell receptor beta chains from the same sample are listed, as sequenced in a study of T cell repertoires in cytomegalovirus infection. These receptors have no identified antigens. TCRdb re-derived calls from the reads in MiXCR, one entry per CDR3 protein. The data contain fewer than 1,000,000 distinct CDR3 sequences, approximately 31% of them singletons. The sequencing used cultured CD8+ T cells from PBMCs, collected from culture after CMV antigen stimulation. The receptors shown here come from a human donor in good health (CMV status not recorded). Some clones in this sample may be carry-over from other donors' samples.

The chain joins TRBV20-1 to TRBJ2-3, with TRBD2 as a possible D gene (7 bases). Trimming shortened V by 0 bases and J by 0 bases, and 13 bases separated the two germline ends. Germline V gene sequence: CDR1 DFQATT, CDR2 SNEGSKA (reference sequence). This CDR3 is 16 amino acids long. The DNA of the CDR3 is TGCAGTGCTAGAGATCTCCGGGGGGCCAGCACAGATACGCAGTATTTT. This translates into CSARDLRGASTDTQYF.

J is TRBJ2-1 and V is TRBV15; 11 nucleotides align to TRBD1. This CDR3 spans 16 amino acids. CDR1 is LNHNV and CDR2 is YYDKDF in the germline V gene (reference sequence). After removal of 0 bases from V and 5 bases from J, the junction contained 3 bases not matched to a gene. CDR3 sequence: CATSREDRGRDNEQFF. The CDR3 coding sequence is TGTGCCACCAGCAGAGAGGACAGGGGGCGCGACAATGAGCAGTTCTTC.

The J gene is TRBJ1-1, the V gene TRBV27; no clear D gene. V lost 7 bases and J 4 bases, leaving 13 bases between the germline ends. The CDR3 totals 13 residues. Germline assignment: CDR1 MNHEY and CDR2 SMNVEV (reference sequence). CDR3: CASKPRTGTEAFF. The CDR3, as DNA: TGTGCCAGCAAGCCGCGTACCGGCACTGAAGCTTTCTTT.

This clonotype appeared a single time. This sequence joins TRBV11-1 and TRBJ2-1; 15 bases match TRBD2. Germline V CDR1 and CDR2: SGHAT, FQDESV (reference sequence). V dropped 3 bases and J dropped 4; count of bases not matched to a gene: 4. The CDR3 totals 17 residues. CDR3 nucleotide sequence: TGTGCCAGCAGCTTCTGGACTAGCGGGGGGGCATACAATGAGCAGTTCTTC. Its translation: CASSFWTSGGAYNEQFF. Variable domain in full (rest from reference TRBV11-1 and TRBJ2-1): EAEVAQSPRYKITEKSQAVAFWCDPISGHATLYWYRQILGQGPELLVQFQDESVVDDSQLPKDRFSAERLKGVDSTLKIQPAELGDSAMYLCASSFWTSGGAYNEQFFGPGTRLTVL.

The gene calls are TRBV12-3 or TRBV12-4 and TRBJ2-2; D is unclear. V lost 7 bases to trimming and J lost 0 bases, with 9 bases between them. This CDR3 has 14 amino acids. CDR3 loop: CASIWTANTGELFF. The CDR3 nucleotides are TGTGCCAGCATTTGGACGGCGAACACCGGGGAGCTGTTTTTT.

The chain uses TRBV29-1 and TRBJ1-2, with D possibly being TRBD1 (6 bases). Germline V CDR1 and CDR2: SQVTM, ANQGSEA. The CDR3 has 13 amino acids. V lost 3 bases and J 4 bases, leaving 12 bases between the germline ends. The CDR3 loop reads CSVEGGESYGYTF. The CDR3 bases are TGCAGCGTTGAGGGGGGCGAATCCTATGGCTACACCTTC.

The V gene is TRBV4-1, the J gene TRBJ2-1; 10 bases are a match to TRBD1. With 3 bases clipped from V and 4 bases from J, the junction kept 6 bases outside the gene matches. Per the germline V gene, CDR1 is MGHRA and CDR2 is YSYEKL. The CDR3 loop spans 16 amino acids. CDR3 residues: CASSQAGTGDYNEQFF. CDR3 nucleotides: TGCGCCAGCAGCCAGGCCGGGACAGGGGATTACAATGAGCAGTTCTTC.

This clonotype was recorded a few times. In DNA form, the CDR3 reads TGCAGCGCTCGCGGAGGGGCAGCGAGCTCTGGAAACACCATATATTTT. This gives the protein CSARGGAASSGNTIYF. The chain employs TRBV29-1 and TRBJ1-3; a weak D match, TRBD1 (5 bases). Per the germline V gene, CDR1 is SQVTM and CDR2 is ANQGSEA. The CDR3 contains 16 residues. Trimming left V 7 bases short and J 0 bases short, with 19 bases between.

In its sample, this clonotype was seen a few times. The chain links TRBV10-3 to TRBJ2-1, with no clear D. Between the trimmed V and J ends, which lost 3 bases and 1 base, there was a span of 13 bases. The CDR3 covers 16 residues. The germline gives CDR1 ENHRY, CDR2 SYGVKD. CDR3 protein: CAISEVPAGSYNEQFF. The CDR3 region has the DNA TGTGCCATCAGTGAAGTCCCGGCTGGGTCCTACAATGAGCAGTTCTTC.

V is TRBV3-1 and J is TRBJ1-2; TRBD1 might be the D (5 bases). The CDR3 spans 14 residues. Germline values: CDR1 LGHDT, CDR2 YNNKEL (reference sequence). The ends were cut back, 2 bases at V and 4 bases at J, with 11 bases in the middle. In nucleotides, the CDR3 is TGTGCCAGCAGCCAACAGGGTTTCAGCTATGGCTACACCTTC. Translated: CASSQQGFSYGYTF.

On this clonotype itself: One end of the junction is discordant with germline, which a read error may explain. The chain uses TRBV5-1 and TRBJ2-1, with a possible D match to TRBD1 (5 bases). The CDR3 spans 12 residues. Germline CDR1 SGHRS, CDR2 YFSETQ. The CDR3 region is CASEGDYNEQFF. In DNA form, the CDR3 reads TGCGCCAGCGAAGGGGATTACAATGAGCAGTTCTTT. The full variable domain, its missing parts supplied by reference TRBV5-1 and TRBJ2-1, is KAGVTQTPRYLIKTRGQQVTLSCSPISGHRSVSWYQQTPGQGLQFLFEYFSETQRNKGNFPGRFSGRQFSNSRSEMNVSTLELGDSALYLCASEGDYNEQFFGPGTRLTVL.

A remark on this clonotype: This is likely a read error, given that the CDR3 carries no conserved phenylalanine or tryptophan at its end. No DNA is shown, since the ends of the CDR3 on it are uncertain; the CDR3 is the one TCRdb lists. The chain combines TRBV20-1 with TRBJ2-3; TRBD1 is taken as the D call from the table, unchecked against the DNA. The germline V gene encodes CDR1 DFQATT and CDR2 SNEGSKA (reference sequence). Inclusive of both ends, the CDR3 amounts to 11 amino acids. CDR3 in amino acids: CSAPDTGREFM.

The table lists this clonotype with many counts. The chain uses TRBV7-6 and TRBJ2-5; 8 positions match TRBD1. Germline lookup yields CDR1 SGHVS and CDR2 FNYEAQ. This CDR3 spans 16 amino acids. Germline trimming cut 5 bases from V and 0 bases from J; bases unmatched to any gene: 8. DNA for the CDR3: TGTGCCAGCAGCCACCCCAGGACAGGGTACCAAGAGACCCAGTACTTC. Its translation is CASSHPRTGYQETQYF.

About this clonotype: This may be a read error, as it is one base from a much larger clone. The CDR3 end shows no conserved phenylalanine or tryptophan, and so a read error is likely. The rearrangement uses TRBV7-2 and TRBJ2-4; TRBD2 is a possible D gene (7 bases). The V and J ends lost 10 bases and 7 bases respectively, with 17 bases between them. The germline V gene has CDR1 SGHTA and CDR2 FQGNSA. This CDR3 comprises 13 residues. Here the CDR3 DNA reads TGTGCCATCCGAAGGGGGGAGGGGAACATTCAGTACTCC. This codes for CAIRRGEGNIQYS.

V and J are TRBV20-1 and TRBJ1-5; perhaps TRBD1 as D (6 bases). The V end was cut by 5 bases, the J end by 7 bases, with 15 bases between. Germline values: CDR1 DFQATT, CDR2 SNEGSKA (reference sequence). This CDR3 region has 13 residues. CDR3 coding DNA: TGCAGTGCTCGGGGGGGGCGCGTCCAGCCCCAGCATTTT. Encoded protein: CSARGGRVQPQHF.

This chain links TRBV18 with TRBJ1-4; 7 bases are a match to TRBD1. The CDR3 is 15 residues long. Germline CDR1 KGHSH, CDR2 LQKENI. J gave up 4 bases and V 3 bases, and 5 bases lay outside the gene matches. The CDR3 coding sequence is TGTGCCAGCTCACCTAGGGGGCGAAATAATGAAAAACTGTTTTTT. This codes for CASSPRGRNNEKLFF. Supplemented by reference TRBV18 and TRBJ1-4, the full variable domain reads NAGVMQNPRHLVRRRGQEARLRCSPMKGHSHVYWYRQLPEEGLKFMVYLQKENIIDESGMPKERFSAEFPKEGPSILRIQQVVRGDSAAYFCASSPRGRNNEKLFFGSGTQLSVL.

The V call is TRBV12-3 or TRBV12-4, the J call TRBJ2-1, with D unresolved. The CDR3 has 13 residues. The V end lost 8 bases, the J end lost 9 bases, and 17 bases lay between the germline ends. CDR3 nucleotide sequence: TGTGCCAGCCACCGCGGATCGAAGGGTGAGCAGTTCTTC. As protein: CASHRGSKGEQFF.

The J gene is TRBJ1-6, the V gene TRBV6-1; 8 bases are a match to TRBD1. Germline V gene data show CDR1 as MNHNS and CDR2 as SASEGT. This CDR3 region has 13 residues. V shed 5 bases, J shed 10 bases, and the junction held 4 bases outside the gene matches. CDR3 bases: TGTGCCAGCAGTACAGGGGGAAGATCACCCCTCCACTTT. Protein: CASSTGGRSPLHF.

This clonotype was picked up many times. The CDR3 bases are TGTGCCAGCAGCCCCGCACATGGCGGGATTTACAATGAGCAGTTCTTC. The encoded protein is CASSPAHGGIYNEQFF. The chain is built from TRBV7-8 and TRBJ2-1; D is possibly TRBD2 (6 bases). The germline V gene has CDR1 SGHVS and CDR2 FQNEAQ. V lost 5 bases and J 4 bases, leaving 18 bases between the germline ends. This CDR3 spans 16 amino acids.

The gene calls are TRBV7-9 and TRBJ2-2, with 7 bases that match TRBD1. CDR3 size: 13 residues. V was clipped by 5 bases and J by 7 bases; unmatched bases: 4. Germline V gene sequence: CDR1 SEHNR, CDR2 FQNEAQ (reference sequence). CDR3 amino acids: CASSARQGGELFF. The DNA for the CDR3 is TGTGCCAGCAGCGCCCGACAGGGCGGGGAGCTGTTTTTT. The whole variable domain, remainder taken from reference TRBV7-9 and TRBJ2-2, is DTGVSQNPRHKITKRGQNVTFRCDPISEHNRLYWYRQTLGQGPEFLTYFQNEAQLEKSRLLSDRFSAERPKGSFSTLEIQRTEQGDSAMYLCASSARQGGELFFGEGSRLTVL.

V usage is TRBV19 and J usage is TRBJ1-6; D is undetermined. Germline lookup yields CDR1 LNHDA and CDR2 SQIVND (reference sequence). The CDR3 runs to 15 residues. V was pared by 5 bases and J by 13 bases, with 21 bases between. CDR3 region: CASSPGRGPTGPLHF. In DNA, the CDR3 is TGTGCCAGTAGTCCCGGGAGAGGACCCACGGGCCCCCTCCACTTT.

This chain links TRBV6-2 or TRBV6-3 with TRBJ2-1, with 11 positions matching TRBD2. Germline trimming cut 8 bases from V and 8 bases from J; bases unmatched to any gene: 11. CDR3 size: 15 residues. Germline V CDR1 and CDR2: MNHEY, SVGEGT. The CDR3 loop is CASLGGTSGFYEQFF. Here the CDR3 DNA reads TGTGCCAGCTTGGGTGGGACTAGCGGATTCTATGAGCAGTTCTTC.

The V and J genes are TRBV28 and TRBJ2-7; D is possibly TRBD1 or TRBD2 (5 bases each). Germline V lookup: CDR1 MDHEN, CDR2 SYDVKM. V lost 5 bases and J lost 4, with 18 bases in between. The CDR3 covers 15 residues. The CDR3 DNA follows: TGTGCCAGCAGTCTCGGGACCCTAGTACCTTACGAGCAGTACGTC. Amino acids: CASSLGTLVPYEQYV.

J is TRBJ1-2 and V is TRBV6-1, with TRBD1 matching 10 bases. CDR1 is MNHNS and CDR2 is SASEGT in the germline V gene. The CDR3 runs to 15 residues. Trimming at V came to 6 bases and at J to 5 bases, leaving 9 bases not matched to a gene. The CDR3 DNA sequence: TGTGCCAGCAGCCTAGGGGGACAGGGGATGTATGGCTACACCTTC. Protein product: CASSLGGQGMYGYTF.

This clonotype was counted between two and nine times. The rearrangement uses TRBV7-9 and TRBJ1-1; D not certain. Germline V lookup: CDR1 SEHNR, CDR2 FQNEAQ (reference sequence). V was pared by 0 bases and J by 5 bases, with 10 bases between. The CDR3 covers 14 residues. DNA for the CDR3: TGTGCCAGCAGCTTAGCACCTCAGGAGACTGAAGCTTTCTTT. Its protein product is CASSLAPQETEAFF.

This clonotype was seen at least ten times. This rearrangement joins TRBV10-3 to TRBJ1-1; D unresolved. Deletions cut 3 bases from V and 2 bases from J, with 13 bases between. CDR3 length: 15 residues. CDR1 and CDR2 (germline): ENHRY, SYGVKD. This chain's CDR3 is CAISENRGSNTEAFF. Here the CDR3 DNA reads TGTGCCATCAGTGAAAACAGAGGGTCCAACACTGAAGCTTTCTTT.

This clonotype was picked up a small number of times. The V call is TRBV6-5, the J call TRBJ2-1, with TRBD2 as a possible D gene (6 bases). Trimming stripped 2 bases from V and 8 bases from J, with 13 bases between. The CDR3 runs 14 residues. Germline V gene data show CDR1 as MNHEY and CDR2 as SVGAGI. The CDR3 region is CASSYGGGGDEQFF. The CDR3 bases are TGTGCCAGCAGTTACGGCGGTGGAGGGGATGAGCAGTTCTTC.